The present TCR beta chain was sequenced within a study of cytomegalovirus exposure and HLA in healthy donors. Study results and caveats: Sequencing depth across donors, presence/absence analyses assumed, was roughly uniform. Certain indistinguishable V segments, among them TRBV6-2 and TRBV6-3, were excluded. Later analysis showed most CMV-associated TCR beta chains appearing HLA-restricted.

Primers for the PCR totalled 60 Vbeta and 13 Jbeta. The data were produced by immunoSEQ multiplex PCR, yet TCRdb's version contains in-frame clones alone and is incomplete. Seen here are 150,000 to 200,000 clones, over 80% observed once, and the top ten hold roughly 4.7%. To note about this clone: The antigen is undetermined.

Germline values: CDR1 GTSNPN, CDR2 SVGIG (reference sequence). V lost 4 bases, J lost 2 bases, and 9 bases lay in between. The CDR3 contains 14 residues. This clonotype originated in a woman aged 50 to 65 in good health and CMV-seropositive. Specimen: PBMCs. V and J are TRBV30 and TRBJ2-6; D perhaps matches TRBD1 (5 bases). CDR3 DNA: TGTGCCTGGACGACAGTCGCTGGGGCCAACGTCCTGACTTTC. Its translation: CAWTTVAGANVLTF.